This TCR beta chain was captured in a study of blood T cell repertoires in COVID-19. Study summary: COVID-19 samples, acute and convalescent, were from the United States, Italy and Spain. In each case, the material was cDNA or gDNA derived from T cells, B-cell-depleted T cells, or PBMCs.

Germline V gives CDR1 LNHDA, CDR2 SQIVND (reference sequence). Trimming took 6 bases from V and 4 from J; bases not matched to a gene: 5. The CDR3 extends over 13 amino acids. Only in-frame clones appear in the TCRdb table, and some are missing; sequencing was by immunoSEQ multiplex PCR. The data contain approximately 300,000 clones, 85% to 90% of them singletons. This receptor was obtained from a woman aged 35 to 49 with acute or convalescent COVID-19. The rearrangement links TRBV19 to TRBJ1-1; 7 nucleotides match TRBD1. Material: peripheral blood. Written as DNA, the CDR3 is TGTGCCAGTAGCAGACAGGGATTCACTGAAGCTTTCTTT. Its protein is CASSRQGFTEAFF.